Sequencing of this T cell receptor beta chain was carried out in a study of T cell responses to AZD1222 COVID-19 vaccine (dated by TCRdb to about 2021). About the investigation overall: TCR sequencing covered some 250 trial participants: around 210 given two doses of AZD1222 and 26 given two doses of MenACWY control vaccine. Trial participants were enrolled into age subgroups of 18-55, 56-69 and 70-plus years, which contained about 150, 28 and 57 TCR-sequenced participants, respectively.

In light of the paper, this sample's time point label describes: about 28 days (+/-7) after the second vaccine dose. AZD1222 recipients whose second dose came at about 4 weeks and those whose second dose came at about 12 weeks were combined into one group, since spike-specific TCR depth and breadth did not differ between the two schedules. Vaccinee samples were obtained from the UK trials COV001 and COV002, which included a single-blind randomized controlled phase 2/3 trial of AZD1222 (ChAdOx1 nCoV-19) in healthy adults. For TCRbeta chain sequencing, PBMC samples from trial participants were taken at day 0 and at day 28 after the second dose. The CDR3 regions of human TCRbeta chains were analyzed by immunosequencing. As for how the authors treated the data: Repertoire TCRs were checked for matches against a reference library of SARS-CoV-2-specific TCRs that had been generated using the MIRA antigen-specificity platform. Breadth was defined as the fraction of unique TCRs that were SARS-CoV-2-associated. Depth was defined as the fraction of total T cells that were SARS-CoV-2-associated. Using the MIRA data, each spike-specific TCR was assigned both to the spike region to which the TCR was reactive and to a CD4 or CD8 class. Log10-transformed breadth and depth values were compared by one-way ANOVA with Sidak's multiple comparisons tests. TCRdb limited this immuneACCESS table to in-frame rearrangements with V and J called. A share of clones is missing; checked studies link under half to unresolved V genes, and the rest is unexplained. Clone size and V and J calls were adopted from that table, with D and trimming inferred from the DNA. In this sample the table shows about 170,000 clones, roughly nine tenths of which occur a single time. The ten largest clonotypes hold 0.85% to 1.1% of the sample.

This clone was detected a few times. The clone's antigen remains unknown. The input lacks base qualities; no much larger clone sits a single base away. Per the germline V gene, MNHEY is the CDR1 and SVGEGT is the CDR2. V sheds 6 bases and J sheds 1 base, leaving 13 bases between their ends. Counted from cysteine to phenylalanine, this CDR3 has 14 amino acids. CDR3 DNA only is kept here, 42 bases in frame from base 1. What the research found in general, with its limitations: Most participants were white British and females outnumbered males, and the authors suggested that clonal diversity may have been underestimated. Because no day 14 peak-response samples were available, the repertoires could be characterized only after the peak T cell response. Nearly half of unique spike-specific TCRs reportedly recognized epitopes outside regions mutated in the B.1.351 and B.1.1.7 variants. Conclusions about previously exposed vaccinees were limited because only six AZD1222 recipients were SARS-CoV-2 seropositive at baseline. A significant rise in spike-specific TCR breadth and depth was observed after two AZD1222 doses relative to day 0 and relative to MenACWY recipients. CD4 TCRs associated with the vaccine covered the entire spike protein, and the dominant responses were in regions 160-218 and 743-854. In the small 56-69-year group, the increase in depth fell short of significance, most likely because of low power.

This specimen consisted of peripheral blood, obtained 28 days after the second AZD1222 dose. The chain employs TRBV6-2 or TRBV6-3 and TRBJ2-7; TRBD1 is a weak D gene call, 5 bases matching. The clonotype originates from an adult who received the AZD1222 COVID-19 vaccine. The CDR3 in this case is CASSLTEPSYEQYF. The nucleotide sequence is TGTGCCAGCAGCCTGACAGAGCCGTCCTACGAGCAGTACTTC.